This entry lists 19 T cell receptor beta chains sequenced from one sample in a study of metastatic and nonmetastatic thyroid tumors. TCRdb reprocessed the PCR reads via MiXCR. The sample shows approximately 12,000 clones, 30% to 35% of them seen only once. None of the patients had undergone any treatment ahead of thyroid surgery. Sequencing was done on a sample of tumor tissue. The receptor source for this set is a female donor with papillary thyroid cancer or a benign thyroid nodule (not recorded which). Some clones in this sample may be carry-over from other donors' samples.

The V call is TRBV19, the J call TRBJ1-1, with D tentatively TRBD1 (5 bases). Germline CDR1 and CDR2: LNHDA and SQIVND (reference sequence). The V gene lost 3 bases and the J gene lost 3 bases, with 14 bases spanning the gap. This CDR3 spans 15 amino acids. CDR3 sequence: CASSIPKRQYTEAFF. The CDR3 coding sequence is TGTGCCAGTAGTATCCCGAAACGACAGTACACTGAAGCTTTCTTT. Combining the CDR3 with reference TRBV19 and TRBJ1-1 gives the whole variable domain DGGITQSPKYLFRKEGQNVTLSCEQNLNHDAMYWYRQDPGQGLRLIYYSQIVNDFQKGDIAEGYSVSREKKESFPLTVTSAQKNPTAFYLCASSIPKRQYTEAFFGQGTRLTVV.

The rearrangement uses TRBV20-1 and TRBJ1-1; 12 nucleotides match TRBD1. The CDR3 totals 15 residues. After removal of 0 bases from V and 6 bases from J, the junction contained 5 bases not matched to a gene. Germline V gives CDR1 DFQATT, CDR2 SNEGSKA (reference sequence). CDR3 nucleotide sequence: TGCAGTGCTAGAGATCGGGACAGGGGGCTCGCTGAAGCTTTCTTT. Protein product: CSARDRDRGLAEAFF.

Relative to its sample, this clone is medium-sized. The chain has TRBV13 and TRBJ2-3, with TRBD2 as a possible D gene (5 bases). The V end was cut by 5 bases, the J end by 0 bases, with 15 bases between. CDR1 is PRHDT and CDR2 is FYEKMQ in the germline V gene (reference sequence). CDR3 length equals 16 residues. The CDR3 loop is CASSHGLKPSTDTQYF. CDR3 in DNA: TGTGCCAGCAGCCACGGACTCAAACCTAGCACAGATACGCAGTATTTT.

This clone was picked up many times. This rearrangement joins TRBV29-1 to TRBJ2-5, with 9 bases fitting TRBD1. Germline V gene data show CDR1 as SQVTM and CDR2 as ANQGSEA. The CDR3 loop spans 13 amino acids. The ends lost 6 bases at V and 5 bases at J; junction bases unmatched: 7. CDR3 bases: TGCAGCGTGTGGGACAGGGCGAAGGAGACCCAGTACTTC. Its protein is CSVWDRAKETQYF.

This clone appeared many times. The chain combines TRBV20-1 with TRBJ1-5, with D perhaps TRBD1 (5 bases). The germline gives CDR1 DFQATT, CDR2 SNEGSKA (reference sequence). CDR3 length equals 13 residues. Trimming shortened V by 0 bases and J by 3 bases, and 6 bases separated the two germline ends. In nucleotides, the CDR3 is TGCAGTGCTAGAGAGGGGCACAATCAGCCCCAGCATTTT. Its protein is CSAREGHNQPQHF.

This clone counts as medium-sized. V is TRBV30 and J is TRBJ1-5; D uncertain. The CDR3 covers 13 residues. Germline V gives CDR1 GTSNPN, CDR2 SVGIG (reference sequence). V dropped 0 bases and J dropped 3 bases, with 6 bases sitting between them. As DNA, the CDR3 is TGTGCCTGGAGTGTGGCGTACAATCAGCCCCAGCATTTT. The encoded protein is CAWSVAYNQPQHF.

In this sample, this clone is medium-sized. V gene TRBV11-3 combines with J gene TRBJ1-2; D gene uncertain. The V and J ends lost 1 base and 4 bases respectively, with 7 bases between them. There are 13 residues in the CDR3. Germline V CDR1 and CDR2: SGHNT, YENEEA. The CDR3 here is CASSLGSFYGYTF. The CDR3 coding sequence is TGTGCCAGCAGCTTAGGTTCGTTCTATGGCTACACCTTC.

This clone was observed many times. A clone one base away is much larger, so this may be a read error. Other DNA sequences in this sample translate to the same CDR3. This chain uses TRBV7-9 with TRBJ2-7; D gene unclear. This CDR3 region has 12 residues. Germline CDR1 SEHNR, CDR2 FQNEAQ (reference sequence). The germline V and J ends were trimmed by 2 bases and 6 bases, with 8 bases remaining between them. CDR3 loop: CASSLTGGEQYF. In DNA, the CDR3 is TGTGCCAGCAGCTTAACTGGTGGCGAGCAGTACTTC.

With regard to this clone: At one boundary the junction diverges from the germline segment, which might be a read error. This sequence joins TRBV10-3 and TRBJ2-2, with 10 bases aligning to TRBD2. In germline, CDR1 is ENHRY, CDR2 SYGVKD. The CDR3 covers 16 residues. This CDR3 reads CAISGSGGANTGELSF. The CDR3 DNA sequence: TGTGCCATCAGTGGGAGCGGGGGGGCGAACACCGGGGAGCTGTCTTTT.

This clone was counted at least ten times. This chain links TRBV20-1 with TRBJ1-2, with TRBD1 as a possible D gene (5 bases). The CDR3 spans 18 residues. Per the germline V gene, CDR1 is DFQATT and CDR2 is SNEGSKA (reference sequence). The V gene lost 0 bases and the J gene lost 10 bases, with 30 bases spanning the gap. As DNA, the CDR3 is TGCAGTGCTAGAGATCGGAGGGGCCCCCCCCCCCGGATAACGGACTACACCTTC. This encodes CSARDRRGPPPRITDYTF.

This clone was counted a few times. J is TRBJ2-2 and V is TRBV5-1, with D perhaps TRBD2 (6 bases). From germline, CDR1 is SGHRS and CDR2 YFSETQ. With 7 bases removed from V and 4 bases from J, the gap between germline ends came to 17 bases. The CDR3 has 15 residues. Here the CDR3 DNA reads TGCGCCAGCGTTGGACTACCGGGGTCCACCGGGGAGCTGTTTTTT. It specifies CASVGLPGSTGELFF.

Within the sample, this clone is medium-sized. CDR3 residues: CASSRLAGGYEQYF. The CDR3 DNA reads TGTGCCAGCAGCAGACTAGCGGGGGGCTACGAGCAGTACTTC. V is TRBV3-1 and J is TRBJ2-7, with 13 bases fitting TRBD2. Germline V lookup: CDR1 LGHDT, CDR2 YNNKEL (reference sequence). The V gene end was trimmed by 5 bases and the J gene end by 3 bases; junction bases not matched to a gene: 1. The CDR3 has 14 amino acids.

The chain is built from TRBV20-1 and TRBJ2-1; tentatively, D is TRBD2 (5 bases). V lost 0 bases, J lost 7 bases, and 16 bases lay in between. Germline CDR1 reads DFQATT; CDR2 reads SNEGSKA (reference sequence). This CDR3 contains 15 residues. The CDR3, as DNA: TGCAGTGCTAGAGATGGGCGGGCTAGTTTGAATGAGCAGTTCTTC. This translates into CSARDGRASLNEQFF.

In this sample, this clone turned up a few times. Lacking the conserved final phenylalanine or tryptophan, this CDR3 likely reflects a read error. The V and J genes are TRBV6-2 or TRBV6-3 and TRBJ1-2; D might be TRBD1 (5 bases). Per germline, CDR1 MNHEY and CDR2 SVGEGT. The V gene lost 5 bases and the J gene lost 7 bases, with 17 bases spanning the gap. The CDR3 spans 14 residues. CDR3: CASSREGPPGGYTL. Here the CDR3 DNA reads TGTGCCAGCAGTCGAGAGGGGCCTCCAGGTGGCTACACCTTA.

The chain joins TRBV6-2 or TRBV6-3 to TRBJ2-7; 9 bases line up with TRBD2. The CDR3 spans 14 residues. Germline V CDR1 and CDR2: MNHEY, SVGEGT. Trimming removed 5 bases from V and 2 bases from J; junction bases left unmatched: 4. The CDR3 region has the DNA TGTGCCAGCAGTGTGACTAGCGGACCCTACGAGCAGTACTTC. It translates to CASSVTSGPYEQYF.

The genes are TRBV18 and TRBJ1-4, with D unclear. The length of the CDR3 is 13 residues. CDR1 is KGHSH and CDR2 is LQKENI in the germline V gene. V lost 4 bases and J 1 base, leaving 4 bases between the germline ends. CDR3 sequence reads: CASSQRTNEKLFF. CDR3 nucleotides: TGTGCCAGCTCACAAAGAACTAATGAAAAACTGTTTTTT.

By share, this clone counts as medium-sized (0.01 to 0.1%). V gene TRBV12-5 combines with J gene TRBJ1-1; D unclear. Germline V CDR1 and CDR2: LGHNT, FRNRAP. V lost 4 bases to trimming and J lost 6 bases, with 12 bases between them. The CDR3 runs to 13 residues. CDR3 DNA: TGTGCTAGTGGTTCCCATGGTGGTGCTGAAGCTTTCTTT. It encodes CASGSHGGAEAFF.

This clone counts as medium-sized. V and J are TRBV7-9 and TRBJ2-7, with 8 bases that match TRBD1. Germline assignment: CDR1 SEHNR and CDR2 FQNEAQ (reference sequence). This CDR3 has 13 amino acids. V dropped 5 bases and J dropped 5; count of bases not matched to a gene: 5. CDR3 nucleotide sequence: TGTGCCAGCAGCCCGGACAGGGAGGACGAGCAGTACTTC. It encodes CASSPDREDEQYF.

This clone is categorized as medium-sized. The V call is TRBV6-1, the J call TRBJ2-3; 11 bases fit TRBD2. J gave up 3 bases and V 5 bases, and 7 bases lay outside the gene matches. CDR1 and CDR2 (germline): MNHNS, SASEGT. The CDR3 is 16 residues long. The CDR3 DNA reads TGTGCCAGCAGTTACGCGCTAGCGGGAGGAACAGATACGCAGTATTTT. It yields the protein CASSYALAGGTDTQYF.